This paragraph reports one T cell receptor (beta chain). The data derive from a study of blood T cell repertoires in COVID-19. Study at large: Samples of COVID-19 (acute and convalescent) were obtained from the United States, Italy and Spain. The analysed material was cDNA or gDNA that came from T cells, B-cell-depleted T cells, or PBMCs.

In the original processing: Reference gene primer amplification in the assay estimated nucleated cell counts. The table came from immunoSEQ multiplex PCR; TCRdb's copy has only in-frame clones and leaves some out. The V and J calls and clone size come from that table; D and trimming were worked out from the DNA. Here the sample spans hundreds of thousands of clones, approximately 88% being singletons. Seattle's enrolled individuals joined amid active infection and were then monitored longitudinally. V was shortened by 4 bases and J by 0 bases, with 23 bases between the two germline ends. The CDR3 loop spans 18 amino acids. Germline V gene data show CDR1 as SGHDT and CDR2 as YYEEEE.

The chain joins TRBV5-6 to TRBJ2-7; TRBD2 might be the D (6 bases). This receptor was identified in a woman in her fifties or sixties with COVID-19, enrolled during active disease. The specimen was peripheral blood. The CDR3 spells CASSPPPGAGFSSYEQYF. The CDR3 DNA reads TGTGCCAGCAGCCCCCCCCCAGGCGCGGGGTTTAGCTCCTACGAGCAGTACTTC.